The clone carrying this T cell receptor beta chain showed up just a few times. Its antigen is currently unknown. At one boundary the junction diverges from the germline segment, which might be a read error. The data originate from a study of regulatory T cells in long-lasting Graves disease. Study-wide findings and caveats: Persistent Graves' patients showed less TCR diversity than newly diagnosed patients showed.

CDR1 is SGHVS and CDR2 is FQNEAQ in the germline V gene. This CDR3 is built from 11 residues. Construction of the TCR beta libraries employed iRepertoire HTBI primers in conjunction with Arm-PCR of CDR3 regions. TCRdb redid the calling of the multiplex PCR reads with MiXCR, one entry per CDR3 protein. The top ten clones hold roughly 15% of a sample with around 470,000 distinct CDR3 sequences, approximately 14% of them seen once. The time point here: newly diagnosed GD, antithyroid drugs for less than 3 months. PBMCs were the source of the RNA used for TCR sequencing. This same sample was also taken into another study, of T cells in Graves' hyperthyroidism and ophthalmopathy. That paper states: Subjects aged 18 to 65 presented with newly diagnosed hyperthyroidism of less than 2 months' duration. First-round RT-PCR of the TCR CDR3 relied on the HTBI primer set. A median about 6.2 months before onset, the model predicted ophthalmopathy.

The genes are TRBV7-8 and TRBJ2-5, with unresolved D. Material: peripheral blood mononuclear cells (PBMCs), obtained at new diagnosis, from a patient treated with antithyroid drugs. This TCR came from a woman aged 45-59 years with Graves disease. The CDR3 here is CASSPQEAQYF. CDR3 DNA: TGTGCCAGCAGCCCCCAAGAGGCCCAGTACTTC.